A selection of T cell receptor beta chains follows, all from one sample in a study of cytomegalovirus exposure and HLA in healthy donors. Method: immunoSEQ multiplex PCR; TCRdb's copy keeps in-frame clones and lacks some. The sample includes about 180,000 clones, approximately 72% of them seen just once. The sample was PBMCs. The source is a human donor in good health. Both conserved end residues are part of each CDR3. D genes are given only for firm matches. Not all rows give a size; the values are once, few, many and, for expanded clones, a class.

clone_size: -; v_call: TRBV10-3; j_call: TRBJ1-6; d_call: -; cdr3_aa: CAIGGGSNSPLHF; cdr3_nt: TGTGCCATCGGAGGAGGGTCTAATTCACCCCTCCACTTT
clone_size: -; v_call: TRBV6-1; j_call: TRBJ1-2; d_call: -; cdr3_aa: CASSVEGPGGYTF; cdr3_nt: TGTGCCAGCAGTGTAGAGGGCCCCGGGGGCTACACCTTC
clone_size: -; v_call: TRBV19; j_call: TRBJ1-5; d_call: TRBD1; cdr3_aa: CASSLTPGTGDQPQHF; cdr3_nt: TGTGCCAGTAGTCTAACCCCCGGGACAGGGGATCAGCCCCAGCATTTT
clone_size: -; v_call: TRBV2; j_call: TRBJ1-1; d_call: -; cdr3_aa: CASRQTRMNTEAFF; cdr3_nt: TGTGCCAGCAGGCAGACGCGGATGAACACTGAAGCTTTCTTT
clone_size: few; v_call: TRBV4-3; j_call: TRBJ1-2; d_call: TRBD1; cdr3_aa: CASSQDREGAGHYGYTF; cdr3_nt: TGCGCCAGCAGCCAAGATAGAGAGGGGGCGGGACACTATGGCTACACCTTC
clone_size: -; v_call: TRBV5-6; j_call: TRBJ1-2; d_call: TRBD1; cdr3_aa: CASSFPGGYGYTF; cdr3_nt: TGTGCTAGCAGCTTTCCAGGGGGGTATGGCTACACCTTC
clone_size: -; v_call: TRBV4-1; j_call: TRBJ1-5; d_call: -; cdr3_aa: CASSQLYGSNQPQHF; cdr3_nt: TGCGCCAGCAGCCAACTTTACGGGAGCAATCAGCCCCAGCATTTT
clone_size: -; v_call: TRBV5-1; j_call: TRBJ1-5; d_call: -; cdr3_aa: CASSLTRDQPQHF; cdr3_nt: TGCGCCAGCAGCTTGACCCGGGATCAGCCCCAGCATTTT
clone_size: -; v_call: TRBV10-1; j_call: TRBJ1-3; d_call: TRBD1; cdr3_aa: CASSEAGQGHSGNTIYF; cdr3_nt: TGCGCCAGCAGTGAGGCGGGACAGGGACACTCTGGAAACACCATATATTTT
clone_size: -; v_call: TRBV30; j_call: TRBJ1-3; d_call: TRBD1; cdr3_aa: CAWSTGASGNTIYF; cdr3_nt: TGTGCCTGGAGCACAGGGGCGTCTGGAAACACCATATATTTT
clone_size: -; v_call: TRBV18; j_call: TRBJ1-2; d_call: TRBD1; cdr3_aa: CASSPGQGAVRYGYTF; cdr3_nt: TGTGCCAGCTCACCCGGACAGGGGGCGGTGAGGTATGGCTACACCTTC
clone_size: -; v_call: TRBV2; j_call: TRBJ1-5; d_call: -; cdr3_aa: CASSPTMANQPQHF; cdr3_nt: TGTGCCAGCAGCCCAACCATGGCCAATCAGCCCCAGCATTTT
clone_size: -; v_call: TRBV4-3; j_call: TRBJ1-1; d_call: -; cdr3_aa: CASSQEAVGNTEAFF; cdr3_nt: TGCGCCAGCAGCCAGGAGGCAGTTGGGAACACTGAAGCTTTCTTT
clone_size: -; v_call: TRBV27; j_call: TRBJ1-1; d_call: TRBD1; cdr3_aa: CASSRSTGGADTEAFF; cdr3_nt: TGTGCCAGCAGCCGTTCGACAGGGGGCGCCGACACTGAAGCTTTCTTT
clone_size: -; v_call: TRBV5-4; j_call: TRBJ2-5; d_call: TRBD2; cdr3_aa: CASSPGTRGETQYF; cdr3_nt: TGTGCCAGCAGCCCGGGGACTAGGGGAGAGACCCAGTACTTC
clone_size: few; v_call: TRBV28; j_call: TRBJ1-2; d_call: -; cdr3_aa: CASSLSNYGYTF; cdr3_nt: TGTGCCAGCAGTTTGAGTAACTATGGCTACACCTTC
clone_size: -; v_call: TRBV5-1; j_call: TRBJ1-2; d_call: TRBD1; cdr3_aa: CASSLDPGGDYGYTF; cdr3_nt: TGCGCCAGCAGCTTGGACCCAGGGGGTGATTATGGCTACACCTTC
clone_size: -; v_call: TRBV15; j_call: TRBJ1-1; d_call: -; cdr3_aa: CATSRGGGTNTEAFF; cdr3_nt: TGTGCCACCAGCAGGGGGGGAGGGACGAACACTGAAGCTTTCTTT